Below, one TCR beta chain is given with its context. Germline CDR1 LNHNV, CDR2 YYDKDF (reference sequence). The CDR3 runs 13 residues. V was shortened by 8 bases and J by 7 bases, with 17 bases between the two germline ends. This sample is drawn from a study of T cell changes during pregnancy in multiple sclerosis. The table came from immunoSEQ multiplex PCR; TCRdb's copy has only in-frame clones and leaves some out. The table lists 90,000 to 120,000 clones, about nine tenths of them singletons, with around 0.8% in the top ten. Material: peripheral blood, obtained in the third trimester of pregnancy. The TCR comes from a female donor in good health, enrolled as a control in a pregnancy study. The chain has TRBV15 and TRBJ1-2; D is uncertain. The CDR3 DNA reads TGTGCCACCCACGATGGAGGGATGAGTGGCTACACCTTC. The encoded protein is CATHDGGMSGYTF.